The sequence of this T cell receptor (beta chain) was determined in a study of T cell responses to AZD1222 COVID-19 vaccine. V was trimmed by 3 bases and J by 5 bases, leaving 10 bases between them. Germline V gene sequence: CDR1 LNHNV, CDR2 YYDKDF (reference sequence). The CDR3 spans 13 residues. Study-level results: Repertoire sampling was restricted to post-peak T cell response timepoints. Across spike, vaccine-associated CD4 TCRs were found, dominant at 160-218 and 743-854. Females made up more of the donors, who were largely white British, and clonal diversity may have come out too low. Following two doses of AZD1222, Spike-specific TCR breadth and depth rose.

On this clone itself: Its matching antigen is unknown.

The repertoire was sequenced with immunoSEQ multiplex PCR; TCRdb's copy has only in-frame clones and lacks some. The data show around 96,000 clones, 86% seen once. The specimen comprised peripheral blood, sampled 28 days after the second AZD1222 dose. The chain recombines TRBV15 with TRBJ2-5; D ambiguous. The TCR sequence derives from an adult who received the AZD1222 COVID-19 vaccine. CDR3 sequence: CATSSRRRETQYF. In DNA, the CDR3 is TGTGCCACCAGCAGTCGGCGGCGGGAGACCCAGTACTTC.